The next 17 T cell receptor beta chains were all read from a single sample in a study of OX40 agonist ivuxolimab in advanced cancers. Clones were sequenced by immunoSEQ multiplex PCR, and TCRdb holds only the in-frame ones, with some missing. This sample carries under 80,000 clones, around 90% of them seen once, and the ten largest clones take around 2%. Sequences were derived from CD4+ or CD8+ T cells sorted from blood, sampled in a trial of the OX40 agonist ivuxolimab. The receptors were sampled from an adult with an advanced solid tumor such as melanoma, head and neck, liver or kidney cancer.

This chain joins TRBV11-3 and TRBJ2-1, with D unclear. V was clipped by 5 bases and J by 8 bases, with 10 bases between them. The germline gives CDR1 SGHNT, CDR2 YENEEA. This CDR3 is 12 amino acids long. CDR3 DNA sequence: TGTGCCAGCAGCCACGGTGAGCATGAGCAGTTCTTC. This translates into CASSHGEHEQFF.

The chain has TRBV7-9 and TRBJ1-1; D remains ambiguous. CDR1 and CDR2 (germline): SEHNR, FQNEAQ (reference sequence). The V end lost 4 bases, the J end lost 7 bases, and 22 bases lay between the germline ends. The CDR3 covers 16 residues. For the CDR3, the DNA is TGTGCCAGCAGCTCCGAGGAGGGATGGGTGGTTAGTGAAGCTTTCTTT. It encodes CASSSEEGWVVSEAFF.

This clone occurred a few times. This chain links TRBV12-5 with TRBJ2-5; TRBD1 is a possible D gene (7 bases). CDR3 length: 15 residues. Germline V gene data show CDR1 as LGHNT and CDR2 as FRNRAP. The ends were cut back, 3 bases at V and 5 bases at J, with 16 bases in the middle. The CDR3 loop is CASGFQGGPRETQYF. DNA for the CDR3: TGTGCTAGTGGTTTTCAGGGGGGCCCTCGGGAGACCCAGTACTTC. Drawing the rest from reference TRBV12-5 and TRBJ2-5, the complete variable domain is DARVTQTPRHKVTEMGQEVTMRCQPILGHNTVFWYRQTMMQGLELLAYFRNRAPLDDSGMPKDRFSAEMPDATLATLKIQPSEPRDSAVYFCASGFQGGPRETQYFGPGTRLLVL.

The gene calls are TRBV11-2 and TRBJ2-2; D gene uncertain. The CDR3 covers 13 residues. CDR1 and CDR2 from the germline V gene are SGHAT and FQNNGV. V shed 4 bases and J shed 7 bases, with 10 bases lying between them. CDR3 in amino acids: CASSSTNVGELFF. CDR3 DNA: TGTGCCAGCAGCTCGACGAACGTCGGGGAGCTGTTTTTT.

CDR3 amino acids: CASSKTSRGAGEQFF. CDR3 DNA sequence: TGTGCCAGTAGTAAGACTAGCAGGGGGGCGGGTGAGCAGTTCTTC. The V call is TRBV19, the J call TRBJ2-1, with D perhaps given as TRBD1 or TRBD2 (7 bases each). The germline CDR1 and CDR2 sequences are LNHDA and SQIVND (reference sequence). V shed 4 bases and J shed 9 bases, with 19 bases lying between them. This CDR3 has 15 residues.

This chain joins TRBV30 and TRBJ2-5; D perhaps matches TRBD1 (5 bases). Trimming removed 2 bases at V and 5 bases at J, with 21 bases between. This CDR3 region has 16 residues. Germline assignment: CDR1 GTSNPN and CDR2 SVGIG (reference sequence). The CDR3 sequence: CAWSQYDISKGETQYF. For the CDR3, the DNA is TGTGCCTGGAGTCAATATGACATTTCCAAGGGGGAGACCCAGTACTTC.

The chain joins TRBV14 to TRBJ1-4, with a weak D call TRBD1 (6 bases). Germline V CDR1 and CDR2: SGHDN, FVKESK. CDR3 length equals 13 residues. V lost 4 bases, J lost 12 bases, and 15 bases lay in between. In nucleotides, the CDR3 is TGTGCCAGCAGCCTCGCAACCGGGACACAACTGTTTTTT. Encoded protein: CASSLATGTQLFF.

The chain couples TRBV5-4 to TRBJ1-2, with D hard to call. Trimming removed 4 bases at V and 0 bases at J, with 13 bases between. This CDR3 contains 15 residues. Germline V gives CDR1 SGHNT, CDR2 YYREEE (reference sequence). The CDR3 DNA is TGTGCCAGCAGCCAATGGACGGCTGCTAACTATGGCTACACCTTC. Translation: CASSQWTAANYGYTF.

This chain links TRBV6-4 with TRBJ1-2, with 11 bases matching TRBD1. The V segment lost 0 bases and the J segment 8 bases; nucleotides outside the gene matches: 5. This CDR3 is built from 15 residues. Germline loops: CDR1 MRHNA, CDR2 SNTAGT. In DNA, the CDR3 is TGTGCCAGCAGTGACTCCGGGGACAGGGGGATGGGCTACACCTTC. It specifies CASSDSGDRGMGYTF.

There are a few counts of this clone. The V call is TRBV7-2, the J call TRBJ2-7, with 7 bases identical to TRBD1. The CDR3 runs to 15 residues. With V trimmed by 2 bases and J by 2 bases, 6 bases remained unmatched. Germline loops: CDR1 SGHTA, CDR2 FQGNSA. The CDR3 loop reads CASSLRTGIAYEQYF. The CDR3 coding sequence is TGTGCCAGCAGCTTACGGACAGGAATTGCCTACGAGCAGTACTTC.

CDR3: CASSYRGMRNSPLHF. The CDR3 coding sequence is TGTGCCAGCAGTTATAGGGGAATGAGGAATTCACCCCTCCACTTT. The chain carries TRBV28 and TRBJ1-6; possibly TRBD1 for D (5 bases). Germline CDR1 and CDR2: MDHEN and SYDVKM. This CDR3 is 15 amino acids long. V was clipped by 4 bases and J by 7 bases, with 14 bases between them.

The rearrangement uses TRBV6-6 and TRBJ1-4; D unclear. Germline loops: CDR1 MNHNY, CDR2 SVGAGI (reference sequence). The CDR3 loop spans 14 amino acids. V was shortened by 2 bases and J by 5 bases, with 9 bases between the two germline ends. The CDR3 loop reads CASSYAAGNEKLFF. Written as DNA, the CDR3 is TGTGCCAGCAGTTACGCGGCGGGGAATGAAAAACTGTTTTTT.

The V call is TRBV19, the J call TRBJ2-3; unclear D gene. CDR3 length: 15 amino acids. CDR1 is LNHDA and CDR2 is SQIVND in the germline V gene (reference sequence). V lost 1 base to trimming and J lost 3 bases, with 11 bases between them. DNA of the CDR3: TGTGCCAGTAGTATAGCACACCTCGGGACAGATACGCAGTATTTT. It is translated as CASSIAHLGTDTQYF.

In this sample, this clone turned up a few times. The V and J genes are TRBV11-3 and TRBJ1-1, with D possibly being TRBD1 (5 bases). The germline V gene encodes CDR1 SGHNT and CDR2 YENEEA. V was shortened by 5 bases and J by 6 bases, with 19 bases between the two germline ends. The CDR3 is 15 amino acids. CDR3 residues: CASSLGHNLNAEAFF. CDR3 sequence (DNA): TGTGCCAGCAGCCTTGGACACAACCTCAACGCTGAAGCTTTCTTT.

V gene TRBV7-9 combines with J gene TRBJ2-1; either TRBD1 or TRBD2 may fit D (5 bases each). In germline, CDR1 is SEHNR, CDR2 FQNEAQ (reference sequence). V lost 5 bases to trimming and J lost 6 bases, with 8 bases between them. The CDR3 sequence is 12 residues long. CDR3 loop: CASSRGVNEQFF. For the CDR3, the DNA is TGTGCCAGCAGCCGAGGGGTCAATGAGCAGTTCTTC.

This sequence joins TRBV6-5 and TRBJ2-7, with TRBD1 identical over 10 bases. V lost 6 bases and J lost 5; bases outside the gene matches: 7. Germline V gives CDR1 MNHEY, CDR2 SVGAGI. The CDR3 consists of 14 residues. CDR3 coding DNA: TGTGCCAGCAGACGACAGGGGGCATGGAACGAGCAGTACTTC. Translation: CASRRQGAWNEQYF.

This clone is medium-sized. The genes are TRBV6-5 and TRBJ2-7; D possibly corresponds to TRBD2 (6 bases). This CDR3 is built from 15 residues. The V and J ends lost 5 bases and 0 bases respectively, with 14 bases between them. The germline gives CDR1 MNHEY, CDR2 SVGAGI. The CDR3 spells CASSRVGGSSYEQYF. DNA for the CDR3: TGTGCCAGCAGTAGGGTTGGAGGGAGCTCCTACGAGCAGTACTTC.